The sequence of this T cell receptor (beta chain) was determined in a study of blood T cell repertoires in COVID-19. Data came from immunoSEQ multiplex PCR; TCRdb stores just in-frame clones and leaves some out. The sample holds 150,000 to 180,000 clones; roughly 89% are singletons and the top ten take less than 0.6%. The receptor was derived from a man aged 45-65 years with acute or convalescent COVID-19. Specimen: peripheral blood.

The CDR3 DNA sequence: TGCGCCAGCAGCTTGGTCCCGGGAGGGGGCTACGAGCAGTACTTC. It encodes CASSLVPGGGYEQYF. The chain couples TRBV5-1 to TRBJ2-7; 8 positions match TRBD2. This CDR3 is 15 amino acids long. V trimming: 0 bases; J trimming: 3 bases; junction bases outside the gene matches: 5. The V gene's germline CDR1 is SGHRS and CDR2 YFSETQ.